This T cell receptor beta chain was profiled in a study of T cells in Graves' hyperthyroidism and ophthalmopathy. A NOSPECS grade of at least 4, a Clinical Activity Score of at least 3 and duration under 3 months were recorded in ophthalmopathy patients. Fresh peripheral blood, approximately 9.1 ml, was the source of the PBMCs. Study observations and caveats: Among thyroid clonotypes expanded above 0.001, most also appeared in blood.

Amplification of TCR beta CDR3 regions was performed using RNA transcripts as template. HTBI primers were the set used in a first-round RT-PCR of the TCR CDR3. TCRdb independently ran MiXCR on the multiplex PCR reads; one entry per CDR3 protein. The table shows about 610,000 distinct CDR3 sequences, with 15% to 20% occurring only once. The CDR3 has 13 amino acids. Germline V gene sequence: CDR1 MNHEY, CDR2 SMNVEV (reference sequence). V was trimmed by 2 bases and J by 5 bases, leaving 9 bases between them. This clonotype has more than one count but fewer than ten. No antigen is known for it. The V and J genes are TRBV27 and TRBJ1-2, with unresolved D. The origin of this receptor is a woman in her thirties or forties with Graves' ophthalmopathy. Sequenced: blood. The CDR3 bases are TGTGCCAGCAGTTTACTCATGGGGTATGGCTACACCTTC. Its translation: CASSLLMGYGYTF.